Each of the 27 T cell receptor beta chains below was sequenced from the same sample in a study of T cell changes during pregnancy in multiple sclerosis. Sequencing was performed with immunoSEQ multiplex PCR; in TCRdb, only in-frame clones are kept and a portion is missing. The repertoire consists of about 70,000 clones, with 90% to 95% occurring once and the leading ten covering about 0.61%. The material sequenced was peripheral blood, taken in the third trimester of pregnancy. The receptors here all came from a female donor with multiple sclerosis, enrolled in a pregnancy study.

This clone appeared once. The gene calls are TRBV29-1 and TRBJ1-4; D is perhaps TRBD1 (6 bases). The length of the CDR3 is 15 residues. V lost 4 bases and J lost 12, with 24 bases in between. Germline CDR1 is SQVTM and CDR2 is ANQGSEA. The CDR3 reads CSVGLPLTDSAELFF. In DNA, the CDR3 is TGCAGCGTTGGGCTCCCCCTTACGGACAGTGCCGAACTGTTTTTT.

Written as DNA, the CDR3 is TGTGCCTGGAACAGGGGGCAGGAACAGCCCCAGCATTTT. It specifies CAWNRGQEQPQHF. The V call is TRBV30, the J call TRBJ1-5; 9 positions match TRBD1. The V and J ends lost 4 bases and 7 bases, in that order; junction bases with no gene match: 5. Germline CDR1 is GTSNPN and CDR2 is SVGIG (reference sequence). This CDR3 comprises 13 residues.

The gene calls are TRBV4-1 and TRBJ1-2, with 11 positions matching TRBD1. V lost 5 bases to trimming and J lost 7 bases; unmatched junction nucleotides: 12. CDR1 and CDR2 (germline): MGHRA, YSYEKL. The CDR3 is 16 amino acids. CDR3 amino acids: CASSSRSGTGGRGYTF. Here the CDR3 DNA reads TGCGCCAGCAGCTCCCGTTCCGGGACAGGGGGACGTGGCTACACCTTC.

The gene calls are TRBV5-5 and TRBJ1-1; a possible D gene is TRBD1 (6 bases). CDR1 and CDR2 from the germline V gene are SGHKS and YYEKEE (reference sequence). V lost 0 bases and J lost 0, with 12 bases in between. The CDR3 is made up of 16 amino acids. The CDR3: CASSLGQQGLNTEAFF. The CDR3 nucleotides are TGTGCCAGCAGCTTGGGACAACAGGGTCTGAACACTGAAGCTTTCTTT.

This chain links TRBV6-1 with TRBJ2-5, with 15 bases identical to TRBD2. CDR1 MNHNS and CDR2 SASEGT come from the germline V gene. The CDR3 has 15 residues. V lost 9 bases to trimming and J lost 4 bases; unmatched junction nucleotides: 6. CDR3 protein: CASGLAGGRRETQYF. In nucleotides, the CDR3 is TGTGCCAGTGGACTAGCGGGGGGGCGGCGAGAGACCCAGTACTTC.

This chain links TRBV15 with TRBJ1-2; perhaps TRBD1 as D (6 bases). CDR3 length: 13 residues. In germline, CDR1 is LNHNV, CDR2 YYDKDF (reference sequence). V shed 2 bases and J shed 6 bases, with 10 bases lying between them. The CDR3 sequence is CATSRPQGDGYTF. CDR3 nucleotides: TGTGCCACCAGCAGACCACAGGGAGATGGCTACACCTTC. Full variable domain (rest looked up from reference TRBV15 and TRBJ1-2): DAMVIQNPRYQVTQFGKPVTLSCSQTLNHNVMYWYQQKSSQAPKLLFHYYDKDFNNEADTPDNFQSRRPNTSFCFLDIRSPGLGDTAMYLCATSRPQGDGYTFGSGTRLTVV.

The rearrangement uses TRBV19 and TRBJ1-1; weak D call: TRBD1 (5 bases). CDR1 LNHDA and CDR2 SQIVND come from the germline V gene (reference sequence). This CDR3 is 15 amino acids long. With 7 bases removed from V and 1 base from J, the gap between germline ends came to 16 bases. The CDR3 bases are TGTGCCAGTACCCTAGTGGGAGGGGCGAACACTGAAGCTTTCTTT. It encodes CASTLVGGANTEAFF.

The chain has TRBV11-1 and TRBJ2-1; 10 bases fit TRBD2. The CDR3 is 16 amino acids. Germline V gene data show CDR1 as SGHAT and CDR2 as FQDESV (reference sequence). The V gene end was trimmed by 0 bases and the J gene end by 10 bases; junction bases not matched to a gene: 9. CDR3 nucleotide sequence: TGTGCCAGCAGCTTAGCGGGACTAGCGCTTTCCCACGAGCAGTTCTTC. This codes for CASSLAGLALSHEQFF.

The genes are TRBV6-5 and TRBJ1-1; 7 bases map to TRBD1. The V segment lost 5 bases and the J segment 2 bases; nucleotides outside the gene matches: 8. CDR1 is MNHEY and CDR2 is SVGAGI in the germline V gene. The CDR3 covers 15 residues. The CDR3 region is CASSPLGTANTEAFF. CDR3 coding DNA: TGTGCCAGCAGTCCCCTCGGGACAGCAAACACTGAAGCTTTCTTT.

The rearrangement joins TRBV11-1 to TRBJ1-4, with D possibly matching TRBD1 (5 bases). Germline values: CDR1 SGHAT, CDR2 FQDESV (reference sequence). V was clipped by 1 base and J by 8 bases, with 14 bases between them. This CDR3 has 15 amino acids. CDR3 coding DNA: TGTGCCAGCAGCTTAGAGGGGTCCCGAAAGGAAAAACTGTTTTTT. Protein sequence: CASSLEGSRKEKLFF.

The V gene is TRBV29-1, the J gene TRBJ1-1; D is uncertain. V lost 2 bases and J lost 7, with 5 bases in between. Germline CDR1 is SQVTM and CDR2 is ANQGSEA. The CDR3 loop spans 10 amino acids. The CDR3 loop is CSVELVEAFF. For the CDR3, the DNA is TGCAGCGTTGAATTAGTTGAAGCTTTCTTT.

This clone was counted a single time. This sequence joins TRBV6-5 and TRBJ2-7; TRBD2 matches at 9 bases. V was pared by 7 bases and J by 3 bases, with 4 bases of the junction left unmatched. The CDR3 runs to 13 residues. The germline gives CDR1 MNHEY, CDR2 SVGAGI. CDR3 region: CASMVSGGYEQYF. In DNA form, the CDR3 reads TGTGCCAGCATGGTTAGCGGGGGCTACGAGCAGTACTTC.

This sequence joins TRBV13 and TRBJ2-2; D not certain. Trimming shortened V by 1 base and J by 0 bases, and 6 bases separated the two germline ends. The V gene's germline CDR1 is PRHDT and CDR2 FYEKMQ (reference sequence). The CDR3 runs 15 residues. The CDR3 is CASSLVPANTGELFF. The CDR3 region has the DNA TGTGCCAGCAGCTTAGTACCAGCGAACACCGGGGAGCTGTTTTTT.

In its sample, this clone was seen once. The J gene is TRBJ2-1, the V gene TRBV6-5, with D possibly matching TRBD2 (6 bases). CDR3 length: 14 amino acids. CDR1 MNHEY and CDR2 SVGAGI come from the germline V gene. V lost 6 bases and J 8 bases, leaving 17 bases between the germline ends. CDR3 bases: TGTGCCAGCAGGCTGATGACTAGAGCTGATGAGCAGTTCTTC. Translated: CASRLMTRADEQFF.

V gene TRBV18 combines with J gene TRBJ1-3; D may be TRBD1 (6 bases). This CDR3 is built from 17 residues. Trimming removed 2 bases at V and 0 bases at J, with 14 bases between. Looked up from germline, CDR1 is KGHSH and CDR2 is LQKENI. This CDR3 reads CASSPMDSRISGNTIYF. The CDR3 DNA follows: TGTGCCAGCTCACCAATGGACAGCCGAATCTCTGGAAACACCATATATTTT. Complete variable domain (other parts from reference TRBV18 and TRBJ1-3): NAGVMQNPRHLVRRRGQEARLRCSPMKGHSHVYWYRQLPEEGLKFMVYLQKENIIDESGMPKERFSAEFPKEGPSILRIQQVVRGDSAAYFCASSPMDSRISGNTIYFGEGSWLTVV.

This chain joins TRBV9 and TRBJ2-3; 10 bases line up with TRBD2. The junction had 5 bases not matched to a gene; V was cut back by 4 bases and J by 0 bases. CDR3 length: 16 residues. Germline V lookup: CDR1 SGDLS, CDR2 YYNGEE. CDR3 protein: CASSNSGGPSTDTQYF. The CDR3 bases are TGTGCCAGCAGCAATAGCGGGGGGCCTAGCACAGATACGCAGTATTTT.

With regard to this clone: The sample contains more than one DNA sequence encoding this CDR3. This chain links TRBV27 with TRBJ1-1; D not resolved. Between the trimmed V and J ends, which lost 2 bases and 1 base, there was a span of 5 bases. The CDR3 loop spans 13 amino acids. Germline CDR1 is MNHEY and CDR2 is SMNVEV (reference sequence). CDR3 sequence reads: CASSLGANTEAFF. The CDR3 DNA follows: TGTGCCAGCAGTTTAGGAGCGAACACTGAAGCTTTCTTT.

This chain uses TRBV7-2 with TRBJ1-1; weak D call: TRBD1 (6 bases). CDR3 length: 14 amino acids. From germline, CDR1 is SGHTA and CDR2 FQGNSA. Trimming took off 2 bases at V and 3 bases at J, with 10 bases between the two ends. CDR3: CASSLSGGHTEAFF. CDR3 coding DNA: TGTGCCAGCAGCTTATCGGGGGGCCACACTGAAGCTTTCTTT.

The chain joins TRBV6-1 to TRBJ1-2; TRBD1 agrees at 8 bases. V lost 11 bases, J lost 4 bases, and 12 bases stayed unmatched. The CDR3 extends over 14 amino acids. Germline V CDR1 and CDR2: MNHNS, SASEGT. Here the CDR3 reads CAGRPTGVGYGYTF. DNA for the CDR3: TGTGCCGGACGTCCGACAGGGGTCGGCTATGGCTACACCTTC.

Here the CDR3 reads CASSPGGGLNTEAFF. Written as DNA, the CDR3 is TGTGCCAGCAGTCCCGGAGGAGGGTTGAACACTGAAGCTTTCTTT. This chain links TRBV6-5 with TRBJ1-1; D gene ambiguous. Germline V gene data show CDR1 as MNHEY and CDR2 as SVGAGI. V lost 5 bases, J lost 0 bases, and 13 bases lay in between. This CDR3 contains 15 residues.

This clone showed up just once. The chain uses TRBV7-9 and TRBJ1-2; 9 bases map to TRBD1. The CDR3 is 14 amino acids. J was trimmed by 6 bases and V by 4 bases; bases with no gene match: 6. Germline values: CDR1 SEHNR, CDR2 FQNEAQ (reference sequence). The CDR3 nucleotides read TGTGCCAGCAGCTCCACCGGGACAGGGAATGGCTACACCTTC. Translated: CASSSTGTGNGYTF.

The rearrangement uses TRBV19 and TRBJ1-2; D not resolved. Trimming removed 7 bases from V and 4 bases from J, with 25 bases in between. The CDR3 runs 17 residues. CDR1 LNHDA and CDR2 SQIVND come from the germline V gene (reference sequence). CDR3 nucleotides: TGTGCCAGTATAGAACTAGTCCCCGACCAGGAAAGCTATGGCTACACCTTC. This codes for CASIELVPDQESYGYTF.

This clone occurred once. V gene TRBV7-2 combines with J gene TRBJ2-7; D gene ambiguous. From germline, CDR1 is SGHTA and CDR2 FQGNSA. The CDR3 loop spans 15 amino acids. V was shortened by 5 bases and J by 0 bases, with 14 bases between the two germline ends. CDR3 in amino acids: CASSRFVGSSYEQYF. The CDR3 DNA sequence: TGTGCCAGCAGCCGGTTCGTGGGCAGCTCCTACGAGCAGTACTTC.

The chain recombines TRBV7-2 with TRBJ1-1; D might be TRBD1 (6 bases). CDR3 length equals 13 residues. Germline-derived CDR1 and CDR2 are SGHTA and FQGNSA. V shed 4 bases and J shed 8 bases, with 14 bases lying between them. The CDR3 spells CASSSNAGTEAFF. CDR3 bases: TGTGCCAGCAGCTCAAACGCCGGGACAGAAGCTTTCTTT.

The rearrangement joins TRBV7-6 to TRBJ2-5, with TRBD2 matching over 13 bases. Germline assignment: CDR1 SGHVS and CDR2 FNYEAQ. The CDR3 is made up of 16 amino acids. V shed 5 bases and J 1 base; nucleotides not matched to a gene: 4. The CDR3, as DNA: TGTGCCAGCAGCCTCACTAGCGGGGGGGCCCAAGAGACCCAGTACTTC. It is translated as CASSLTSGGAQETQYF.

The chain carries TRBV9 and TRBJ1-4; maybe TRBD1 (6 bases). The germline V gene encodes CDR1 SGDLS and CDR2 YYNGEE. The CDR3 has 14 residues. The germline V and J ends were trimmed by 3 bases and 4 bases, with 10 bases remaining between them. CDR3 loop: CASSGGRVNEKLFF. The CDR3 nucleotides read TGTGCCAGCAGCGGGGGGCGGGTTAATGAAAAACTGTTTTTT. Complete variable domain (other parts from reference TRBV9 and TRBJ1-4): DSGVTQTPKHLITATGQRVTLRCSPRSGDLSVYWYQQSLDQGLQFLIQYYNGEERAKGNILERFSAQQFPDLHSELNLSSLELGDSALYFCASSGGRVNEKLFFGSGTQLSVL.

The rearrangement links TRBV4-1 to TRBJ1-2, with D perhaps matching TRBD1 (5 bases). The V gene lost 1 base and the J gene lost 5 bases, with 17 bases spanning the gap. This CDR3 contains 16 residues. Looked up from germline, CDR1 is MGHRA and CDR2 is YSYEKL. The CDR3, as DNA: TGCGCCAGCAGCCAAGGCCCCCACGACAGAGAATATGGCTACACCTTC. Translating gives CASSQGPHDREYGYTF.